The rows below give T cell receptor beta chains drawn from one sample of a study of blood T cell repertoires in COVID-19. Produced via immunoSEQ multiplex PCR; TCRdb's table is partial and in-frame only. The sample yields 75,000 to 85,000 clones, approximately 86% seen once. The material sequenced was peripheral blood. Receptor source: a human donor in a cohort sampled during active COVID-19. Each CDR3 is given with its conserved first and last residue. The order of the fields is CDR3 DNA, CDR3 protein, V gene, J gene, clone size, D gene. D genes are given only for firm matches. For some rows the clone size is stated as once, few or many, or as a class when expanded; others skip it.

CDR3 DNA: TGTGCCAGCAGTTTAAGAGGCAGGGGCCTGGATTCACCCCTCCACTTT
CDR3 protein: CASSLRGRGLDSPLHF
V gene: TRBV27
J gene: TRBJ1-6
clone size: .
D gene: .

CDR3 DNA: TGTGCCAGCAGCGAAGAAGGGGCAGGGGATACGCAGTATTTT
CDR3 protein: CASSEEGAGDTQYF
V gene: TRBV6-4
J gene: TRBJ2-3
clone size: .
D gene: .

CDR3 DNA: TGTGCCAGCAGCTTCGACAGGGTGGGCGGGGAGCTGTTTTTT
CDR3 protein: CASSFDRVGGELFF
V gene: TRBV7-3
J gene: TRBJ2-2
clone size: .
D gene: TRBD1

CDR3 DNA: TGTGCCAGCAGCTTAGCCGAGACAGCGAATTATGGCTACACCTTC
CDR3 protein: CASSLAETANYGYTF
V gene: TRBV7-9
J gene: TRBJ1-2
clone size: .
D gene: .

CDR3 DNA: TGTGCCAGCAGCCAAAGGACAGGGGCCATGAACACTGAAGCTTTCTTT
CDR3 protein: CASSQRTGAMNTEAFF
V gene: TRBV11-3
J gene: TRBJ1-1
clone size: .
D gene: TRBD1

CDR3 DNA: TGCGCCAGCAGCTGGGTAGGGGATAATTCACCCCTCCACTTT
CDR3 protein: CASSWVGDNSPLHF
V gene: TRBV5-1
J gene: TRBJ1-6
clone size: .
D gene: .

CDR3 DNA: TGTGCCAGTAGGGCACTAGCGGGGGACTCCTACAATGAGCAGTTCTTC
CDR3 protein: CASRALAGDSYNEQFF
V gene: TRBV19
J gene: TRBJ2-1
clone size: .
D gene: TRBD2

CDR3 DNA: TGCGCCAGCAGCCAAGCCGGGGTAGGGTCCTACGAGCAGTACTTC
CDR3 protein: CASSQAGVGSYEQYF
V gene: TRBV4-1
J gene: TRBJ2-7
clone size: .
D gene: .

CDR3 DNA: TGTGCCACCAGTGGCGAGGAGCAGTTCTTC
CDR3 protein: CATSGEEQFF
V gene: TRBV24-1
J gene: TRBJ2-1
clone size: .
D gene: .

CDR3 DNA: TGTGCCATCAGTGAGAATAGTAGGGGATCGCGCGATACGCAGTATTTT
CDR3 protein: CAISENSRGSRDTQYF
V gene: TRBV10-3
J gene: TRBJ2-3
clone size: .
D gene: .

CDR3 DNA: TGTGCCAGCTCACAAACGACAGGGGCCGAGCAGTACTTC
CDR3 protein: CASSQTTGAEQYF
V gene: TRBV18
J gene: TRBJ2-7
clone size: once
D gene: TRBD1

CDR3 DNA: TGTGCCAGCAGTTCTGACAGGGGAGGTCAGCCCCAGCATTTT
CDR3 protein: CASSSDRGGQPQHF
V gene: TRBV21-1
J gene: TRBJ1-5
clone size: .
D gene: .

CDR3 DNA: TGTGCCAGTAGTATAGATCTTGGGACAGGGTTTAGCAATCAGCCCCAGCATTTT
CDR3 protein: CASSIDLGTGFSNQPQHF
V gene: TRBV19
J gene: TRBJ1-5
clone size: few
D gene: TRBD1

CDR3 DNA: TGTGCCAGCAGTCCTAGGGGGTACACTGAAGCTTTCTTT
CDR3 protein: CASSPRGYTEAFF
V gene: TRBV28
J gene: TRBJ1-1
clone size: .
D gene: .

CDR3 DNA: TGTGCCAGCAGTCGTATTCCCTATGAAGCTTTCTTT
CDR3 protein: CASSRIPYEAFF
V gene: TRBV28
J gene: TRBJ1-1
clone size: .
D gene: .

CDR3 DNA: TGTGCCAGCTCATCGTCCGGACTAAATGAAAAACTGTTTTTT
CDR3 protein: CASSSSGLNEKLFF
V gene: TRBV18
J gene: TRBJ1-4
clone size: .
D gene: .

CDR3 DNA: TGTGCCAGCAGCCCCGAGGGCGGTAGGACTGAAGCTTTCTTT
CDR3 protein: CASSPEGGRTEAFF
V gene: TRBV7-2
J gene: TRBJ1-1
clone size: .
D gene: .

CDR3 DNA: TGTGCCAGCAGTGACTTCGAGGGCCGATCAGTAAACTACAATGAGCAGTTCTTC
CDR3 protein: CASSDFEGRSVNYNEQFF
V gene: TRBV25-1
J gene: TRBJ2-1
clone size: .
D gene: .

CDR3 DNA: TGTGCCAGCAGCCGTGGACAGGGTATGGTTGGGAATGAAAAACTGTTTTTT
CDR3 protein: CASSRGQGMVGNEKLFF
V gene: TRBV11-3
J gene: TRBJ1-4
clone size: once
D gene: TRBD1

CDR3 DNA: TGCGCCAGCAGCCTAAGTCAGGGAGGTGAAGCTTTCTTT
CDR3 protein: CASSLSQGGEAFF
V gene: TRBV5-1
J gene: TRBJ1-1
clone size: .
D gene: .

CDR3 DNA: TGTGCCAGCAGCTCGCAAGGAGCAGGGGATACGCAGTATTTT
CDR3 protein: CASSSQGAGDTQYF
V gene: TRBV11-2
J gene: TRBJ2-3
clone size: few
D gene: .

CDR3 DNA: TGCAGCGTTGATCGACAGGGTGGCACTGAAGCTTTCTTT
CDR3 protein: CSVDRQGGTEAFF
V gene: TRBV29-1
J gene: TRBJ1-1
clone size: .
D gene: TRBD1

CDR3 DNA: TGTGCCTGGAGTTGGGACTATCGAATCTACGAGCAGTACTTC
CDR3 protein: CAWSWDYRIYEQYF
V gene: TRBV30
J gene: TRBJ2-7
clone size: few
D gene: TRBD2

CDR3 DNA: TGTGCCAGCAGCTTAGCGTTGGTCCTAGCGGGAGGGGAGCAGTTCTTC
CDR3 protein: CASSLALVLAGGEQFF
V gene: TRBV7-6
J gene: TRBJ2-1
clone size: .
D gene: TRBD2

CDR3 DNA: TGTGCCAGCACCCTAGCGGGCGTCTCCTACAATGAGCAGTTCTTC
CDR3 protein: CASTLAGVSYNEQFF
V gene: TRBV9
J gene: TRBJ2-1
clone size: .
D gene: TRBD2

CDR3 DNA: TGCAGCGCCGGACTAGCGGGAGATAAGCACGAGCAGTACTTC
CDR3 protein: CSAGLAGDKHEQYF
V gene: TRBV29-1
J gene: TRBJ2-7
clone size: .
D gene: TRBD2

CDR3 DNA: TGCGCCAGCAGCGAAATCCAGGGTACTGGAAACACCATATATTTT
CDR3 protein: CASSEIQGTGNTIYF
V gene: TRBV10-2
J gene: TRBJ1-3
clone size: .
D gene: .

CDR3 DNA: TGTGCCAGCAACTTGAGGGGCAGAGGCGGAAACACCATATATTTT
CDR3 protein: CASNLRGRGGNTIYF
V gene: TRBV5-8
J gene: TRBJ1-3
clone size: .
D gene: .

CDR3 DNA: TGTGCCAGCACCGGAGGGACGACCCGCTACAATGAGCAGTTCTTC
CDR3 protein: CASTGGTTRYNEQFF
V gene: TRBV27
J gene: TRBJ2-1
clone size: .
D gene: .

CDR3 DNA: TGTGCCAGCAGCTCCACTAGTCCGGAAAGGCAGTATTTT
CDR3 protein: CASSSTSPERQYF
V gene: TRBV7-8
J gene: TRBJ2-3
clone size: few
D gene: .

CDR3 DNA: TGTGCCAGCAGCCGGGCGGGGGCCGACACTGAAGCTTTCTTT
CDR3 protein: CASSRAGADTEAFF
V gene: TRBV5-4
J gene: TRBJ1-1
clone size: .
D gene: .

CDR3 DNA: TGTGCCAGCAGCGGGGGGCAGGGGACTACCTACGAGCAGTACTTC
CDR3 protein: CASSGGQGTTYEQYF
V gene: TRBV3-1/TRBV3-2
J gene: TRBJ2-7
clone size: .
D gene: .

CDR3 DNA: TGTGCCAGCAGCGTAGAGGGAGATACGCAGTATTTT
CDR3 protein: CASSVEGDTQYF
V gene: TRBV2
J gene: TRBJ2-3
clone size: .
D gene: .

CDR3 DNA: TGCGCCAGCAGTGACTCGGGACTAATAACAGGGAATGAGCAGTTCTTC
CDR3 protein: CASSDSGLITGNEQFF
V gene: TRBV10-1
J gene: TRBJ2-1
clone size: .
D gene: .

CDR3 DNA: TGTGCCAGCAGCTTAGGACAGACGTACCAAGAGACCCAGTACTTC
CDR3 protein: CASSLGQTYQETQYF
V gene: TRBV11-3
J gene: TRBJ2-5
clone size: once
D gene: .

CDR3 DNA: TGCGCCAGCAGCTTGCCTACAGGGGGATCTACCTACGAGCAGTACTTC
CDR3 protein: CASSLPTGGSTYEQYF
V gene: TRBV5-1
J gene: TRBJ2-7
clone size: .
D gene: TRBD1

CDR3 DNA: TGTGCCAGCAGCGCGGGACAGTTCTTCTCACCCCTCCACTTT
CDR3 protein: CASSAGQFFSPLHF
V gene: TRBV11-1
J gene: TRBJ1-6
clone size: .
D gene: TRBD1

CDR3 DNA: TGTGCCAGCAGCAATATAGCGGGAGGGCCTAGCGGCACCGGGGAGCTGTTTTTT
CDR3 protein: CASSNIAGGPSGTGELFF
V gene: TRBV7-6
J gene: TRBJ2-2
clone size: few
D gene: TRBD2

CDR3 DNA: TGTGCCAGCAGCTTTACAGGGAGCGGCTATGGCTACACCTTC
CDR3 protein: CASSFTGSGYGYTF
V gene: TRBV5-6
J gene: TRBJ1-2
clone size: .
D gene: .

CDR3 DNA: TGTGCCAGCAGCTTAAGGATTAGCACGAACACTGAAGCTTTCTTT
CDR3 protein: CASSLRISTNTEAFF
V gene: TRBV7-2
J gene: TRBJ1-1
clone size: few
D gene: .

CDR3 DNA: TGTGCCAGCAGCGCCCGAGGGACCCAGTACTTC
CDR3 protein: CASSARGTQYF
V gene: TRBV3-1/TRBV3-2
J gene: TRBJ2-5
clone size: .
D gene: .

CDR3 DNA: TGCGCCAGCAGCTTCCAGGGGGCGCAGGACGTGGAGCAGTACTTC
CDR3 protein: CASSFQGAQDVEQYF
V gene: TRBV5-1
J gene: TRBJ2-7
clone size: .
D gene: TRBD1

CDR3 DNA: TGTGCCAGCAGTAAATCTAGCGGGTACGAGCAGTACTTC
CDR3 protein: CASSKSSGYEQYF
V gene: TRBV6-5
J gene: TRBJ2-7
clone size: .
D gene: TRBD2

CDR3 DNA: TGTGCCAGAAGCTCCCGGGGGGGACAGGGGTCGTGGCCCCAGCATTTT
CDR3 protein: CARSSRGGQGSWPQHF
V gene: TRBV5-3
J gene: TRBJ1-5
clone size: .
D gene: TRBD1

CDR3 DNA: TGTGCCAGCAGCCGGTGGGGGGGAGGGTTCCACAATGAGCAGTTCTTC
CDR3 protein: CASSRWGGGFHNEQFF
V gene: TRBV9
J gene: TRBJ2-1
clone size: .
D gene: TRBD2

CDR3 DNA: TGTGCCAGCAGTTTCAGCGAGATGAACACTGAAGCTTTCTTT
CDR3 protein: CASSFSEMNTEAFF
V gene: TRBV28
J gene: TRBJ1-1
clone size: .
D gene: .

CDR3 DNA: TGCGCCAGCGGGGCCGCATCGAGCTCCTACAATGAGCAGTTCTTC
CDR3 protein: CASGAASSSYNEQFF
V gene: TRBV23-1
J gene: TRBJ2-1
clone size: .
D gene: .

CDR3 DNA: TGCGCCAGCAGCAAGGAGGGGACGGGCCCTACCTACAATGAGCAGTTCTTC
CDR3 protein: CASSKEGTGPTYNEQFF
V gene: TRBV4-1
J gene: TRBJ2-1
clone size: .
D gene: .

CDR3 DNA: TGTGCCAGCAGTGGAATCCGGGACAGGGGATACTACGGCAATCAGCCCCAGCATTTT
CDR3 protein: CASSGIRDRGYYGNQPQHF
V gene: TRBV28
J gene: TRBJ1-5
clone size: .
D gene: TRBD1

CDR3 DNA: TGCAGCGTTGTAGGGCGGGAGTACAATGAGCAGTTCTTC
CDR3 protein: CSVVGREYNEQFF
V gene: TRBV29-1
J gene: TRBJ2-1
clone size: .
D gene: TRBD2

CDR3 DNA: TGTGCCAGCAGCTCGGGGACTAGCGGGGGGTTGCTGTTTTTT
CDR3 protein: CASSSGTSGGLLFF
V gene: TRBV7-2
J gene: TRBJ2-2
clone size: .
D gene: TRBD2

CDR3 DNA: TGTGCCAGCAGTCCGACAGGGAGGGGCTACACCTTC
CDR3 protein: CASSPTGRGYTF
V gene: TRBV12-3/TRBV12-4
J gene: TRBJ1-2
clone size: once
D gene: TRBD1

CDR3 DNA: TGTGCCAGCAGCTTAGGCGGGGGGGATGAGACCCAGTACTTC
CDR3 protein: CASSLGGGDETQYF
V gene: TRBV7-2
J gene: TRBJ2-5
clone size: .
D gene: TRBD2

CDR3 DNA: TGTGCCAGCAGCGCTTGGACAGGATGGTTGGGCTACACCTTC
CDR3 protein: CASSAWTGWLGYTF
V gene: TRBV6-2/TRBV6-3
J gene: TRBJ1-2
clone size: .
D gene: TRBD1

CDR3 DNA: TGTGCCAGCAGCCCCAGGACTAGCGGGGCTGGGGAGCAGTTCTTC
CDR3 protein: CASSPRTSGAGEQFF
V gene: TRBV7-7
J gene: TRBJ2-1
clone size: .
D gene: TRBD2

CDR3 DNA: TGTGCCAGCTCACCAGAGTACCAAGAGACCCAGTACTTC
CDR3 protein: CASSPEYQETQYF
V gene: TRBV18
J gene: TRBJ2-5
clone size: .
D gene: .

CDR3 DNA: TGTGCCATCAGTGAGGAAGGTAGCGGGAGGGGGAGAGAGACCCAGTACTTC
CDR3 protein: CAISEEGSGRGRETQYF
V gene: TRBV10-3
J gene: TRBJ2-5
clone size: .
D gene: TRBD2

CDR3 DNA: TGTGCCAGCAGCCCCACTTGGGGACTTCTCGCCAACTTC
CDR3 protein: CASSPTWGLLANF
V gene: TRBV7-2
J gene: TRBJ2-7
clone size: .
D gene: .

CDR3 DNA: TGCGCCAGCAGCCAGGCGGGGGTAACGGCCATGGACATTCAGTACTTC
CDR3 protein: CASSQAGVTAMDIQYF
V gene: TRBV5-1
J gene: TRBJ2-4
clone size: .
D gene: TRBD2

CDR3 DNA: TGCGCCAGCAGCCAAGTCGGACAGGGGATGTGGGCTTTCTTT
CDR3 protein: CASSQVGQGMWAFF
V gene: TRBV4-1
J gene: TRBJ1-1
clone size: once
D gene: TRBD1